This T cell receptor (beta chain) was captured by sequencing in a study of T cell clonality in common variable immunodeficiency. Study results and limitations: Fewer deletions and N-nucleotide insertions were reportedly seen in common variable immunodeficiency TCR beta sequences. Fewer TCRbeta clones were shared among CVID subjects than controls.

This clone was picked up many times. What it binds is not known. The read finishes 3 residues shy of the CDR3 end, and the germline J gene is used to complete it. Profiled with immunoSEQ multiplex PCR; TCRdb holds only in-frame clones, not every one. The table lists tens of thousands of clones, with no singletons. After removal of 2 bases from V and 5 bases from J, the junction contained 4 bases not matched to a gene. Germline V CDR1 and CDR2: GTSNPN, SVGIG (reference sequence). There are 13 residues in the CDR3. The gene calls are TRBV30 and TRBJ2-5; 8 bases match TRBD1. This TCR was sampled from a person aged 18 to 70 in good health. The sequenced material came from peripheral blood mononuclear cells. Partial CDR3 DNA: TGTGCCTGGAGTCGACAGGGGTGGGAGACC. This translates into CAWSRQGWET. In full, the CDR3 is CAWSRQGWETQYF.